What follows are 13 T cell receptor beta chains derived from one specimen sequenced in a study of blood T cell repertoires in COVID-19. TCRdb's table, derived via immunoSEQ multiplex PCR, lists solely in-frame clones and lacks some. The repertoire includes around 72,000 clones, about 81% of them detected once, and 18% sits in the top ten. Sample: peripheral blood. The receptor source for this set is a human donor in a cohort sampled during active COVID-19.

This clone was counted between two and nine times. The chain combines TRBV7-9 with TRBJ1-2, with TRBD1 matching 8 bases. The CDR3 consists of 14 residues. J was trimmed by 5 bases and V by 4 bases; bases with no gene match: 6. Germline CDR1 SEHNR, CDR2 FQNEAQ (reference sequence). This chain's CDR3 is CASSSWDRNYGYTF. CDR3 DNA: TGTGCCAGCAGCTCGTGGGACAGGAATTATGGCTACACCTTC.

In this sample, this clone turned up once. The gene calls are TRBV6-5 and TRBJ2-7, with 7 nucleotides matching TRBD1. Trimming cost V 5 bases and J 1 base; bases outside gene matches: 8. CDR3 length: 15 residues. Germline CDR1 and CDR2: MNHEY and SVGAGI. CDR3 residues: CASSPETGQSYEQYF. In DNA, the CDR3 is TGTGCCAGCAGTCCCGAGACGGGACAGTCCTACGAGCAGTACTTC.

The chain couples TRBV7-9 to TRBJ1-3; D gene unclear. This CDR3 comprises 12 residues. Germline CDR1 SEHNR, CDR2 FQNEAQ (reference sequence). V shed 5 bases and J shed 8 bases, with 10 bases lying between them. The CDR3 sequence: CASSGGLDTIYF. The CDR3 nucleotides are TGTGCCAGCAGCGGTGGCCTAGACACCATATATTTT.

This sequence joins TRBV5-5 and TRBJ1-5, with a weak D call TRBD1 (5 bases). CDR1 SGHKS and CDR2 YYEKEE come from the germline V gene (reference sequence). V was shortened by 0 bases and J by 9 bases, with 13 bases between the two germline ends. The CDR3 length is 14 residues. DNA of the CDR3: TGTGCCAGCAGCTTGGTGACAGCCTGGCGGCCCCAGCATTTT. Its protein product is CASSLVTAWRPQHF. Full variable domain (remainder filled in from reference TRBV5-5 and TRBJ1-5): DAGVTQSPTHLIKTRGQQVTLRCSPISGHKSVSWYQQVLGQGPQFIFQYYEKEERGRGNFPDRFSARQFPNYSSELNVNALLLGDSALYLCASSLVTAWRPQHFGDGTRLSIL.

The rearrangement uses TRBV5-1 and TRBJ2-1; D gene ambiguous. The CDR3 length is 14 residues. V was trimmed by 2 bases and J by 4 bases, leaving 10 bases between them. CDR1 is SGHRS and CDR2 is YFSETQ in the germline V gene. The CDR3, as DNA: TGCGCCAGCAGCTTAGGTGGGCTATACAATGAGCAGTTCTTC. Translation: CASSLGGLYNEQFF.

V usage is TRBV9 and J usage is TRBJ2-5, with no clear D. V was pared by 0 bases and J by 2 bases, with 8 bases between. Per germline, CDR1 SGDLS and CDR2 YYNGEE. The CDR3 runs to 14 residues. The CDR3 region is CASSVDDNQETQYF. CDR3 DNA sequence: TGTGCCAGCAGCGTAGACGACAATCAAGAGACCCAGTACTTC.

The CDR3 DNA reads as TGTGCCAGCAGCTTAGCTCTCGGTCCGAATGAAAAACTGTTTTTT. Translated: CASSLALGPNEKLFF. The chain recombines TRBV7-9 with TRBJ1-4; D gene unclear. Per germline, CDR1 SEHNR and CDR2 FQNEAQ (reference sequence). The CDR3 runs to 15 residues. Trimming took 0 bases from V and 5 from J, leaving 10 bases between them.

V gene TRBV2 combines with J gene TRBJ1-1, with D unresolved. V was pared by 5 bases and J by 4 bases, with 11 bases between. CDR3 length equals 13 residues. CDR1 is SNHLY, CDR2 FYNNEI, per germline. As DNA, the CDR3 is TGTGCCAGCAGTCAGGTTTCTGGCACTGAAGCTTTCTTT. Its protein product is CASSQVSGTEAFF.

The chain's CDR3 is CASKTGGVTEAFF. The CDR3 nucleotides are TGTGCCAGCAAGACAGGGGGTGTAACTGAAGCTTTCTTT. The chain has TRBV7-9 and TRBJ1-1; TRBD1 agrees at 9 bases. Germline assignment: CDR1 SEHNR and CDR2 FQNEAQ (reference sequence). CDR3 size: 13 residues. Losses at the gene ends were 7 bases for V and 5 bases for J; bases not matched to a gene: 5.

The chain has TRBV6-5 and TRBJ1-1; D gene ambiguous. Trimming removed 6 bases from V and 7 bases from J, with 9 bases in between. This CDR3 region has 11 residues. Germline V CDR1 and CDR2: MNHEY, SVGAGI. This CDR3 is CASSWEGEAFF. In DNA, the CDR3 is TGTGCCAGCAGCTGGGAGGGTGAAGCTTTCTTT.

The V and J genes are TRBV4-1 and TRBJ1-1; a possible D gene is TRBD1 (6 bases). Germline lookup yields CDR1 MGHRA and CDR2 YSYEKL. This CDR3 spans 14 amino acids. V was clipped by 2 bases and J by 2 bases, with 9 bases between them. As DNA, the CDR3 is TGCGCCAGCAGCCAACGACAGGACAACACTGAAGCTTTCTTT. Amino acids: CASSQRQDNTEAFF.

This CDR3 is CASSNGGSEETQYF. Here the CDR3 DNA reads TGTGCCAGTAGTAATGGGGGCTCAGAAGAGACCCAGTACTTC. The chain has TRBV19 and TRBJ2-5, with D maybe TRBD1 (6 bases). V lost 4 bases to trimming and J lost 3 bases, with 12 bases between them. Germline CDR1 LNHDA, CDR2 SQIVND (reference sequence). CDR3 length equals 14 residues.

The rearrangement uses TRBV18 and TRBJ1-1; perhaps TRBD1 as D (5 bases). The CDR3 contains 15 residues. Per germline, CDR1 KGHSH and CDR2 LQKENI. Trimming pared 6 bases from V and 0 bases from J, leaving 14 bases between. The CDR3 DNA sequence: TGTGCCAGCTCCCGGGCCGGGGGAATGAACACTGAAGCTTTCTTT. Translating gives CASSRAGGMNTEAFF.